A single sample gave rise to the 16 T cell receptor beta chains below, sequenced in a study of T-cell reconstitution after alpha-beta-depleted transplantation in children. Unique molecular identifiers were incorporated when the TCRbeta library was constructed. TCRdb reprocessed the PCR reads via MiXCR and lists one record per CDR3 protein. The sample contains 250,000 to 400,000 distinct CDR3 sequences, around 25% of which appear only once. Material: PBMCs, mostly from graft donor cells, obtained 180 days after TCRalphabeta/CD19-depleted stem cell transplant. The receptors come from a male patient aged 10 to 17 who had a stem cell transplant for acute lymphoblastic leukemia, so the T cells may come from the graft donor.

In the case of this clonotype: Germline is not matched at one junction end, which may reflect a read error. The chain is built from TRBV28 and TRBJ2-2; D is possibly TRBD1 (6 bases). The CDR3 totals 15 residues. From germline, CDR1 is MDHEN and CDR2 SYDVKM. The CDR3 DNA reads as TGTGCCAGCAGTTTCAGGGGATCGAAAACCGGGGAGCTGTTTTTT. Protein: CASSFRGSKTGELFF.

The rearrangement joins TRBV20-1 to TRBJ1-1; maybe TRBD1 (6 bases). Trimming took 4 bases from V and 2 from J, leaving 14 bases between them. The CDR3 totals 14 residues. Germline V gene sequence: CDR1 DFQATT, CDR2 SNEGSKA (reference sequence). Here the CDR3 reads CSATPGAINTEAFF. In DNA, the CDR3 is TGCAGTGCTACCCCGGGGGCCATAAACACTGAAGCTTTCTTT.

This clonotype was seen more than once but under ten times. This chain joins TRBV5-1 and TRBJ2-7; the D gene is possibly TRBD1 (6 bases). The germline V gene encodes CDR1 SGHRS and CDR2 YFSETQ. Trimming cost V 0 bases and J 0 bases, with 10 bases left between them. The CDR3 consists of 15 residues. CDR3: CASSLEDRPSYEQYF. As DNA, the CDR3 is TGCGCCAGCAGCTTGGAGGACAGACCCTCCTACGAGCAGTACTTC.

The V gene is TRBV9, the J gene TRBJ2-7, with 10 positions matching TRBD2. The CDR3 is 17 residues long. Germline CDR1 SGDLS, CDR2 YYNGEE. V lost 0 bases to trimming and J lost 4 bases; unmatched junction nucleotides: 10. The DNA for the CDR3 is TGTGCCAGCAGCGTAGCTACGACTAGCGGGTCAAAATACGAGCAGTACTTC. Its translation: CASSVATTSGSKYEQYF.

This clonotype occurred a few times. The rearrangement links TRBV27 to TRBJ2-7; D is perhaps TRBD2 (6 bases). In germline, CDR1 is MNHEY, CDR2 SMNVEV (reference sequence). The CDR3 sequence is 13 residues long. Trimming removed 6 bases from V and 1 base from J, with 10 bases in between. CDR3 loop: CASRTAGSYEQYF. The CDR3 DNA reads TGTGCCAGCAGGACAGCGGGTTCCTACGAGCAGTACTTC.

The chain joins TRBV12-3 or TRBV12-4 to TRBJ2-1; D may be TRBD2 (5 bases). The CDR3 consists of 13 residues. The ends were cut back, 6 bases at V and 7 bases at J, with 13 bases in the middle. CDR3 nucleotides: TGTGCCAGCAGCGTTGGGCCGGGAAATGAGCAGTTCTTC. Translating gives CASSVGPGNEQFF.

The CDR3 DNA reads TGCAGTGCTGCAGGTTCAAGGGAGACCCAGTACTTC. This gives the protein CSAAGSRETQYF. The chain joins TRBV20-1 to TRBJ2-5; no clear D gene. This CDR3 region has 12 residues. Trimming shortened V by 5 bases and J by 5 bases, and 12 bases separated the two germline ends. CDR1 and CDR2 (germline): DFQATT, SNEGSKA (reference sequence).

A few counts support this clonotype. The chain uses TRBV3-1 and TRBJ2-5, with 9 bases fitting TRBD2. The ends lost 4 bases at V and 2 bases at J; junction bases unmatched: 5. Germline assignment: CDR1 LGHDT and CDR2 YNNKEL (reference sequence). The CDR3 is made up of 15 amino acids. This CDR3 reads CASSPTSGPQETQYF. CDR3 bases: TGTGCCAGCAGCCCGACTAGCGGACCACAAGAGACCCAGTACTTC.

This clonotype has just a few counts. The gene calls are TRBV7-2 and TRBJ1-4; possible D gene TRBD1, 6 bases. The CDR3 extends over 14 amino acids. V lost 1 base to trimming and J lost 8 bases, with 11 bases between them. Germline V gene data show CDR1 as SGHTA and CDR2 as FQGNSA. CDR3 DNA sequence: TGTGCCAGCAGCTTAGGGGGGGCTGGGGAAAAACTGTTTTTT. Amino acid sequence: CASSLGGAGEKLFF.

This clonotype was picked up a small number of times. V usage is TRBV12-3 or TRBV12-4 and J usage is TRBJ2-7; D might be TRBD2 (6 bases). This CDR3 has 14 residues. Trimming shortened V by 6 bases and J by 5 bases, and 17 bases separated the two germline ends. Written as DNA, the CDR3 is TGTGCCAGCAGCCTCATCACTAGCAGAGACGAGCAGTACTTC. Its protein is CASSLITSRDEQYF.

This clonotype turned up a few times. This chain connects TRBV27 to TRBJ2-3; 8 nucleotides agree with TRBD2. CDR3 size: 14 residues. In germline, CDR1 is MNHEY, CDR2 SMNVEV (reference sequence). V lost 5 bases and J lost 5; bases outside the gene matches: 6. This CDR3 reads CASSPLAGLDTQYF. CDR3 sequence (DNA): TGTGCCAGCAGTCCGCTAGCGGGCCTAGATACGCAGTATTTT.

The CDR3 is CASSQEFRGASGAQETQYF. The CDR3 DNA sequence: TGCGCCAGCAGCCAAGAATTTCGCGGTGCTAGCGGGGCCCAAGAGACCCAGTACTTC. The chain joins TRBV4-1 to TRBJ2-5; TRBD2 matches at 9 bases. The CDR3 runs 19 residues. V lost 0 bases, J lost 1 base, and 12 bases stayed unmatched. Germline V CDR1 and CDR2: MGHRA, YSYEKL.

The rearrangement links TRBV4-1 to TRBJ1-3; possible D gene TRBD1, 6 bases. Germline V lookup: CDR1 MGHRA, CDR2 YSYEKL. The V end lost 3 bases, the J end lost 3 bases, and 18 bases lay between the germline ends. The CDR3 runs to 17 residues. In DNA form, the CDR3 reads TGCGCCAGCAGCCAGGCAGACAGGAGGCTAAGTGGAAACACCATATATTTT. It encodes CASSQADRRLSGNTIYF.

The V gene is TRBV2, the J gene TRBJ2-3; 8 nucleotides match TRBD1. V lost 7 bases, J lost 3 bases, and 9 bases stayed unmatched. The CDR3 extends over 15 amino acids. Germline CDR1 reads SNHLY; CDR2 reads FYNNEI. CDR3 in DNA: TGTGCCAGCAAGAGGGACAGGCGAGGGACAGATACGCAGTATTTT. It translates to CASKRDRRGTDTQYF.

This clonotype was seen a single time. It may be a read error: a sequence one base away is much more abundant. This sequence joins TRBV12-3 or TRBV12-4 and TRBJ2-2, with D unresolved. The V gene lost 5 bases and the J gene lost 4 bases, with 11 bases spanning the gap. The CDR3 totals 14 residues. The CDR3 sequence: CASSLKWGTGELFF. For the CDR3, the DNA is TGTGCCAGCAGTCTCAAGTGGGGCACCGGGGAGCTGTTTTTT.

This clonotype was seen more than once but under ten times. The chain uses TRBV7-3 and TRBJ2-7; D is undetermined. Germline-derived CDR1 and CDR2 are SGHTA and FQGTGA. With 5 bases removed from V and 2 bases from J, the gap between germline ends came to 22 bases. There are 17 residues in the CDR3. CDR3 amino acids: CASSARRSAPPTYEQYF. The DNA of the CDR3 is TGTGCCAGCAGCGCCCGTAGAAGCGCTCCCCCAACCTACGAGCAGTACTTC.